These 13 T cell receptor beta chains were sequenced from one sample in a study of shared clonotypes between healthy human individuals. Libraries were prepared by immunoSEQ multiplex PCR; TCRdb keeps only in-frame clonotypes and omits some of them. The sample includes 1,500,000 or so clones, 96% of them seen just once. The specimen was naive CD4+ T cells sorted from blood. Noted subset: CD45RA+ positively selected. The source of these receptors is a man aged 25 to 40 in good health.

This chain uses TRBV16 with TRBJ1-2; D is uncertain. This CDR3 has 15 amino acids. CDR1 is KGHSY and CDR2 is FQNENV in the germline V gene. The ends were cut back, 4 bases at V and 2 bases at J, with 14 bases in the middle. The CDR3 DNA follows: TGTGCCAGCAGCCTTGGCATTGGCAGGAACTATGGCTACACCTTC. Translating gives CASSLGIGRNYGYTF.

The gene calls are TRBV6-5 and TRBJ2-2; D gene uncertain. Trimming took 6 bases from V and 9 from J, leaving 8 bases between them. The CDR3 runs to 11 residues. Germline V CDR1 and CDR2: MNHEY, SVGAGI. CDR3 bases: TGTGCCAGCAGCCGACCCCGGGAGCTGTTTTTT. Amino acids: CASSRPRELFF.

There are a few counts of this clone. The chain combines TRBV7-9 with TRBJ2-7, with 7 bases fitting TRBD1. Germline CDR1 reads SEHNR; CDR2 reads FQNEAQ (reference sequence). V gave up 1 base and J gave up 0 bases; unmatched junction bases: 3. CDR3 length equals 15 residues. CDR3: CASSLVDRNSYEQYF. The CDR3 DNA is TGTGCCAGCAGCTTAGTGGACAGGAACTCCTACGAGCAGTACTTC.

The V call is TRBV4-1, the J call TRBJ2-1; D gene ambiguous. V lost 4 bases and J lost 6, with 13 bases in between. The length of the CDR3 is 14 residues. Germline V gene lookup returns CDR1 MGHRA and CDR2 YSYEKL. The CDR3 loop reads CASSLSQLSNEQFF. CDR3 nucleotide sequence: TGCGCCAGCAGCCTCTCTCAGCTATCCAATGAGCAGTTCTTC.

This rearrangement joins TRBV30 to TRBJ1-5, with 12 bases identical to TRBD1. The CDR3 loop spans 16 amino acids. Trimming at V came to 4 bases and at J to 2 bases, leaving 6 bases not matched to a gene. Germline CDR1 reads GTSNPN; CDR2 reads SVGIG (reference sequence). The CDR3 sequence is CAWTGQGAEGNQPQHF. In DNA form, the CDR3 reads TGTGCCTGGACGGGACAGGGGGCTGAGGGCAATCAGCCCCAGCATTTT. The whole variable domain, remainder taken from reference TRBV30 and TRBJ1-5, is SQTIHQWPATLVQPVGSPLSLECTVEGTSNPNLYWYRQAAGRGLQLLFYSVGIGQISSEVPQNLSASRPQDRQFILSSKKLLLSDSGFYLCAWTGQGAEGNQPQHFGDGTRLSIL.

The chain recombines TRBV9 with TRBJ2-1, with TRBD2 matching 13 bases. This CDR3 is built from 24 residues. J was trimmed by 0 bases and V by 4 bases; bases with no gene match: 25. Germline CDR1 reads SGDLS; CDR2 reads YYNGEE. CDR3 sequence: CASSLGRPGQGTSGRASSYNEQFF. DNA for the CDR3: TGTGCCAGCAGCCTAGGGAGACCGGGACAGGGCACTAGCGGGAGGGCGAGCTCCTACAATGAGCAGTTCTTC. Filled out from reference TRBV9 and TRBJ2-1, the complete variable domain reads DSGVTQTPKHLITATGQRVTLRCSPRSGDLSVYWYQQSLDQGLQFLIQYYNGEERAKGNILERFSAQQFPDLHSELNLSSLELGDSALYFCASSLGRPGQGTSGRASSYNEQFFGPGTRLTVL.

The chain employs TRBV28 and TRBJ1-2; 8 bases match TRBD1. The CDR3 consists of 16 residues. J was trimmed by 6 bases and V by 2 bases; bases with no gene match: 11. Germline V CDR1 and CDR2: MDHEN, SYDVKM. The DNA of the CDR3 is TGTGCCAGCAGTTTAAGTTTCCACGACAGGGGAAATGGCTACACCTTC. This encodes CASSLSFHDRGNGYTF.

Comments on this clone: The sample has other DNA sequences that encode this CDR3 too. V usage is TRBV28 and J usage is TRBJ1-2; unclear D gene. In germline, CDR1 is MDHEN, CDR2 SYDVKM. V was cut by 2 bases and J by 5 bases, with 3 bases left in between. This CDR3 region has 11 residues. CDR3 amino acids: CASSLEYGYTF. The CDR3 region has the DNA TGTGCCAGCAGTTTAGAGTATGGCTACACCTTC.

The gene calls are TRBV19 and TRBJ2-3, with D possibly TRBD2 on 6 matching bases. The length of the CDR3 is 14 residues. In germline, CDR1 is LNHDA, CDR2 SQIVND (reference sequence). V dropped 5 bases and J dropped 6 bases, with 15 bases sitting between them. CDR3 bases: TGTGCCAGTAGTCTATCGGGGGTCTGGGATACGCAGTATTTT. Translated: CASSLSGVWDTQYF.

The chain employs TRBV9 and TRBJ2-1, with 10 bases matching TRBD2. Germline CDR1 and CDR2: SGDLS and YYNGEE. V was clipped by 4 bases and J by 0 bases; unmatched bases: 13. The CDR3 has 19 residues. Here the CDR3 DNA reads TGTGCCAGCAGCCCCCTACCTGGACTAGCGGCAAGCTCCTACAATGAGCAGTTCTTC. Encoded protein: CASSPLPGLAASSYNEQFF. Full variable domain (remainder filled in from reference TRBV9 and TRBJ2-1): DSGVTQTPKHLITATGQRVTLRCSPRSGDLSVYWYQQSLDQGLQFLIQYYNGEERAKGNILERFSAQQFPDLHSELNLSSLELGDSALYFCASSPLPGLAASSYNEQFFGPGTRLTVL.

A single count supports this clone. The chain uses TRBV2 and TRBJ1-1; 7 nucleotides match TRBD1. The CDR3 spans 17 residues. V lost 8 bases, J lost 0 bases, and 15 bases stayed unmatched. CDR1 and CDR2 from the germline V gene are SNHLY and FYNNEI. This CDR3 is CASGPQGPTRLNTEAFF. As DNA, the CDR3 is TGTGCCAGCGGACCACAGGGGCCCACTCGATTGAACACTGAAGCTTTCTTT.

V usage is TRBV10-1 and J usage is TRBJ1-4; no clear D. Germline V CDR1 and CDR2: WNHNN, SYGVQD (reference sequence). CDR3 size: 11 residues. The V gene lost 8 bases and the J gene lost 6 bases, with 7 bases spanning the gap. In DNA, the CDR3 is TGCGCCAGCCCCCGGGATGAAAAACTGTTTTTT. It is translated as CASPRDEKLFF.

The genes are TRBV28 and TRBJ1-4, with D uncertain. V lost 6 bases, J lost 7 bases, and 18 bases lay in between. The CDR3 spans 15 residues. Germline lookup yields CDR1 MDHEN and CDR2 SYDVKM. CDR3: CASRGRRAPGEKLFF. As DNA, the CDR3 is TGTGCCAGCAGGGGCAGGAGGGCTCCCGGTGAAAAACTGTTTTTT.